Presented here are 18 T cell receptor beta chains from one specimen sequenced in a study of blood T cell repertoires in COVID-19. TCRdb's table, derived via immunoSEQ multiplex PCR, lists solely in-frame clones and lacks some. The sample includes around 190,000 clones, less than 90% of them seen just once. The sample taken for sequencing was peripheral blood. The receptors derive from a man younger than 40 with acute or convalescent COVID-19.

The CDR3 DNA sequence: TGTGCCAGCAGCTCCGGGGGGGAGCAGTACTTC. Its translation is CASSSGGEQYF. The chain couples TRBV7-6 to TRBJ2-7; 7 nucleotides align to TRBD2. J lost 7 bases, V lost 4 bases, and 1 base had no gene match. The germline V gene has CDR1 SGHVS and CDR2 FNYEAQ. This CDR3 is built from 11 residues.

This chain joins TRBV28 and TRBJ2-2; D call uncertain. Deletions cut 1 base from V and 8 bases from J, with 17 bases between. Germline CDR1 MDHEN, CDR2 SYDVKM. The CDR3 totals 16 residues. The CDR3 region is CASSLYVLQVRGELFF. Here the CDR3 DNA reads TGTGCCAGCAGTTTATATGTATTGCAGGTTAGGGGGGAGCTGTTTTTT.

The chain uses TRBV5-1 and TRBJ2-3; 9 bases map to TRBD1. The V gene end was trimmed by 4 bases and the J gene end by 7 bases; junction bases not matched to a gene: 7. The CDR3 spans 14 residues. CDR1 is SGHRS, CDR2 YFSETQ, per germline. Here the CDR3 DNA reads TGCGCCAGCAGCACCGGGACAGGGCGAAATACGCAGTATTTT. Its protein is CASSTGTGRNTQYF.

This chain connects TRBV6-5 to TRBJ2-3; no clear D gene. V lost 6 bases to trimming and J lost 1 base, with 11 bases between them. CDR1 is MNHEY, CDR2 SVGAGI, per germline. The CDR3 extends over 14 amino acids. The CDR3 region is CASSPYYGTDTQYF. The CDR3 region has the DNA TGTGCCAGCAGCCCCTACTACGGCACAGATACGCAGTATTTT.

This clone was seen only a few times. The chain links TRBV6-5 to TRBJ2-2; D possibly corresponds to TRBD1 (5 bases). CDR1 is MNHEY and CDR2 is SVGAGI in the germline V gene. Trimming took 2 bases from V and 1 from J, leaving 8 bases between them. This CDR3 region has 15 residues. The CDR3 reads CASSYTGKNTGELFF. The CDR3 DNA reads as TGTGCCAGCAGTTACACAGGAAAGAACACCGGGGAGCTGTTTTTT.

The CDR3 is CASSSPQGADGYTF. The CDR3, as DNA: TGCGCCAGCAGCTCGCCCCAGGGGGCTGATGGCTACACCTTC. The rearrangement joins TRBV5-1 to TRBJ1-2; 8 bases agree with TRBD1. This CDR3 contains 14 residues. V dropped 3 bases and J dropped 6; count of bases not matched to a gene: 7. The germline gives CDR1 SGHRS, CDR2 YFSETQ.

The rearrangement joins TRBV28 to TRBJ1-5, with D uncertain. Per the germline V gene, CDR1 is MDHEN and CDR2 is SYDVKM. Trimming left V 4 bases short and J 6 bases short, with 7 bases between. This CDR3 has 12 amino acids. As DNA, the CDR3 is TGTGCCAGCAGTTCCTCGGGTCAGCCCCAGCATTTT. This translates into CASSSSGQPQHF.

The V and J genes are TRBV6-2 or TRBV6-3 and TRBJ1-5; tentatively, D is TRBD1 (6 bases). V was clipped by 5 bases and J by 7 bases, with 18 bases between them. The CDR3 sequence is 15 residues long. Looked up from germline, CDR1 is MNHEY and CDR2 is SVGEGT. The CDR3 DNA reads TGTGCCAGCAGTCAAACAGGGTTGGGCGTGCAGCCCCAGCATTTT. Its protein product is CASSQTGLGVQPQHF.

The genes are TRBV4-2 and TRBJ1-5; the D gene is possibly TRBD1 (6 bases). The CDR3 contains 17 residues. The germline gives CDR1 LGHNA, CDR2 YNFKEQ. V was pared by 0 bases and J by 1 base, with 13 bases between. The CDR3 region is CASSQDLWGRSNQPQHF. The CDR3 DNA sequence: TGTGCCAGCAGCCAAGATCTCTGGGGGCGCAGCAATCAGCCCCAGCATTTT.

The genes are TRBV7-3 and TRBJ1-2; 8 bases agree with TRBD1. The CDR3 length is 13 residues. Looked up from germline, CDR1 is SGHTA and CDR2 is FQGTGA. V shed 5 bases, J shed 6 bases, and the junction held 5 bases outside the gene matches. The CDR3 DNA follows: TGTGCCAGCAGCCCCGCAGGGGGCGATGGCTACACCTTC. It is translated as CASSPAGGDGYTF.

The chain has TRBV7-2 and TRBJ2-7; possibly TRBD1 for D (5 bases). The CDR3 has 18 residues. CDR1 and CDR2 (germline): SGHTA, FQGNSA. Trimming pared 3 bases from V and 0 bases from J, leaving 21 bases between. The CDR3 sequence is CASSLGRYHDTISYEQYF. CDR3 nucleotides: TGTGCCAGCAGCTTGGGGCGATATCACGATACGATCTCCTACGAGCAGTACTTC.

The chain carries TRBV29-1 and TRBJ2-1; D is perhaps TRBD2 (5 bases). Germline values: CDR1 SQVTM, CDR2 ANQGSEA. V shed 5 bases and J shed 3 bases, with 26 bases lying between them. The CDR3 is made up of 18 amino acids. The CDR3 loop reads CSVPSLGLPATGYNEQFF. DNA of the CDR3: TGCAGCGTTCCCTCACTCGGACTGCCCGCCACCGGCTACAATGAGCAGTTCTTC.

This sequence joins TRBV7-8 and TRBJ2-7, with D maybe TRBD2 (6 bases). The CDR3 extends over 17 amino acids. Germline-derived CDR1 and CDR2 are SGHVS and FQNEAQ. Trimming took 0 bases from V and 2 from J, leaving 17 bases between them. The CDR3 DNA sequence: TGTGCCAGCAGCTTAGCCGCGCCGGGGGAGGTCGCCTACGAGCAGTACTTC. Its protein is CASSLAAPGEVAYEQYF.

The CDR3: CSVARSTGTGARNTEAFF. CDR3 nucleotide sequence: TGCAGCGTAGCCCGATCAACCGGGACAGGGGCCAGGAACACTGAAGCTTTCTTT. The rearrangement uses TRBV29-1 and TRBJ1-1, with TRBD1 identical over 10 bases. The CDR3 is 18 residues long. The germline V gene has CDR1 SQVTM and CDR2 ANQGSEA. Trimming cost V 6 bases and J 1 base; bases outside gene matches: 17.

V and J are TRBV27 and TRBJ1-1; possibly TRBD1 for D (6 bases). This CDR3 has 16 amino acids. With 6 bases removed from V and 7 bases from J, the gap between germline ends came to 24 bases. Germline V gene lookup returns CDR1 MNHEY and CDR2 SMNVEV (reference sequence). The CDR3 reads CASRRTLPGAPLEAFF. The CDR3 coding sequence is TGTGCCAGCAGACGAACCCTCCCAGGGGCCCCGCTTGAAGCTTTCTTT.

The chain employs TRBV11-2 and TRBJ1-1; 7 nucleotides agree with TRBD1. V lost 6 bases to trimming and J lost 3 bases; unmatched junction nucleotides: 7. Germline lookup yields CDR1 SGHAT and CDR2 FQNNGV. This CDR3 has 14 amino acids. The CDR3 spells CASSSNRGDTEAFF. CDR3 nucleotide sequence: TGTGCCAGCAGTTCAAACAGGGGCGACACTGAAGCTTTCTTT.

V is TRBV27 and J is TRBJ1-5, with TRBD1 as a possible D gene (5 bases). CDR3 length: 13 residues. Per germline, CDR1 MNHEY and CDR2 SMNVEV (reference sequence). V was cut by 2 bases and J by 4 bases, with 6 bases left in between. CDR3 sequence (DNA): TGTGCCAGCAGTTTAAACAGGAATCAGCCCCAGCATTTT. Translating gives CASSLNRNQPQHF.

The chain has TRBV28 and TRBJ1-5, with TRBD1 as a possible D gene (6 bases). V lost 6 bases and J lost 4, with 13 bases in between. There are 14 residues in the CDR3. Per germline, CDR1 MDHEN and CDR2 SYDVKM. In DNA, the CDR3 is TGTGCCAGCAGCATAAGACAGGAGAATCAGCCCCAGCATTTT. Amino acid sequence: CASSIRQENQPQHF.